A single sample is the source of the 23 T cell receptor beta chains below, sequenced in a study of blood T cell repertoires in COVID-19. The repertoire was sequenced with immunoSEQ multiplex PCR; TCRdb's copy has only in-frame clones and lacks some. Counted here are fewer than 200,000 clones, around 82% occurring once; the ten biggest clones make up more than 4.5%. Sample: PBMCs or T cells enriched from blood (not recorded which). The receptors shown here come from a woman aged 60-75 years with acute COVID-19.

V and J are TRBV28 and TRBJ1-5; 10 bases are shared with TRBD1. With V trimmed by 5 bases and J by 1 base, 5 bases remained unmatched. The germline CDR1 and CDR2 sequences are MDHEN and SYDVKM. The CDR3 covers 16 residues. CDR3 loop: CASSTTDRGSNQPQHF. The DNA for the CDR3 is TGTGCCAGCAGTACAACGGACAGGGGGAGCAATCAGCCCCAGCATTTT. Complete variable domain (other parts from reference TRBV28 and TRBJ1-5): DVKVTQSSRYLVKRTGEKVFLECVQDMDHENMFWYRQDPGLGLRLIYFSYDVKMKEKGDIPEGYSVSREKKERFSLILESASTNQTSMYLCASSTTDRGSNQPQHFGDGTRLSIL.

The chain is built from TRBV6-5 and TRBJ2-5, with D possibly TRBD2 on 6 matching bases. CDR3 length: 14 amino acids. Trimming shortened V by 5 bases and J by 7 bases, and 17 bases separated the two germline ends. In germline, CDR1 is MNHEY, CDR2 SVGAGI. The CDR3 loop is CASSNRGYLATQYF. DNA of the CDR3: TGTGCCAGCAGTAACCGGGGGTACTTGGCGACCCAGTACTTC.

This clone was detected only once. The chain couples TRBV2 to TRBJ1-1; 7 nucleotides align to TRBD1. Germline assignment: CDR1 SNHLY and CDR2 FYNNEI. The V and J ends lost 4 bases and 11 bases, in that order; junction bases with no gene match: 4. The CDR3 consists of 11 residues. CDR3 protein: CASSVRGLAFF. The CDR3 nucleotides are TGTGCCAGCAGTGTGAGGGGGCTGGCTTTCTTT.

CDR3 DNA: TGTGCCAGCAGCTTCAACTACGAGCAGTACGTC. Translated, it gives CASSFNYEQYV. The gene calls are TRBV11-2 and TRBJ2-7; D gene ambiguous. V dropped 3 bases and J dropped 3 bases, with 3 bases sitting between them. This CDR3 is built from 11 residues. Germline assignment: CDR1 SGHAT and CDR2 FQNNGV.

The chain links TRBV3-1 (or the pseudogene TRBV3-2) to TRBJ1-6; possible D gene TRBD1, 5 bases. Germline V gene data show CDR1 as LGHDT and CDR2 as YNNKEL (reference sequence). Trimming took 1 base from V and 6 from J, leaving 10 bases between them. There are 15 residues in the CDR3. The CDR3 coding sequence is TGTGCCAGCAGCCAAGTTGCGGGACCTAATTCACCCCTCCACTTT. Translation gives CASSQVAGPNSPLHF.

This chain uses TRBV6-2 or TRBV6-3 with TRBJ1-5; unclear D gene. Trimming took 2 bases from V and 1 from J, leaving 18 bases between them. Germline CDR1 and CDR2: MNHEY and SVGEGT. The CDR3 extends over 18 amino acids. The CDR3 DNA sequence: TGTGCCAGCAGTTACCCGGAGGCGGGAAGAGGGAGCAATCAGCCCCAGCATTTT. Protein product: CASSYPEAGRGSNQPQHF.

This clone was recorded at least ten times. The chain is built from TRBV4-3 and TRBJ2-6; tentatively, D is TRBD1 (5 bases). V was shortened by 0 bases and J by 0 bases, with 12 bases between the two germline ends. Germline V gene data show CDR1 as LGHNA and CDR2 as YSLEER. This CDR3 is built from 18 residues. The CDR3 protein is CASSQDGEGASGANVLTF. The CDR3 DNA reads TGCGCCAGCAGCCAAGATGGAGAAGGGGCCTCTGGGGCCAACGTCCTGACTTTC.

The genes are TRBV28 and TRBJ1-4, with a weak D call TRBD1 (6 bases). Germline CDR1 is MDHEN and CDR2 is SYDVKM. Trimming shortened V by 5 bases and J by 8 bases, and 27 bases separated the two germline ends. This CDR3 region has 18 residues. CDR3 DNA sequence: TGTGCCAGCAGTCCCTCTCCTGCTGTCGGGACAAAAAGGGAAAAACTGTTTTTT. Encoded protein: CASSPSPAVGTKREKLFF.

This chain connects TRBV28 to TRBJ2-3; D unclear. Trimming left V 5 bases short and J 6 bases short, with 15 bases between. The CDR3 contains 14 residues. CDR1 MDHEN and CDR2 SYDVKM come from the germline V gene. The CDR3 region is CASSVTGAADTQYF. The CDR3 bases are TGTGCCAGCAGTGTTACCGGTGCCGCGGATACGCAGTATTTT.

CDR3 in amino acids: CASSPDRIGNQPQHF. The CDR3 DNA follows: TGTGCCAGCAGTCCTGACAGGATTGGCAATCAGCCCCAGCATTTT. V gene TRBV6-5 combines with J gene TRBJ1-5; TRBD1 is a possible D gene (6 bases). Germline assignment: CDR1 MNHEY and CDR2 SVGAGI. Trimming removed 5 bases from V and 2 bases from J, with 13 bases in between. CDR3 length: 15 amino acids.

J is TRBJ2-1 and V is TRBV3-1 (or the pseudogene TRBV3-2); D possibly corresponds to TRBD2 (6 bases). Germline V gene sequence: CDR1 LGHDT, CDR2 YNNKEL (reference sequence). With 5 bases removed from V and 7 bases from J, the gap between germline ends came to 21 bases. CDR3 size: 16 residues. CDR3 in amino acids: CASSSPGTGDANEQFF. CDR3 nucleotides: TGTGCCAGCAGCTCCCCAGGGACGGGAGATGCAAATGAGCAGTTCTTC.

The genes are TRBV5-4 and TRBJ1-2, with 7 positions matching TRBD1. Germline-derived CDR1 and CDR2 are SGHNT and YYREEE (reference sequence). The CDR3 has 15 residues. After removal of 2 bases from V and 8 bases from J, the junction contained 12 bases not matched to a gene. CDR3 in amino acids: CASSFPGQSVQGYTF. The CDR3 DNA follows: TGTGCCAGCAGCTTTCCGGGACAGTCTGTTCAGGGCTACACCTTC.

The chain has TRBV3-1 (or the pseudogene TRBV3-2) and TRBJ2-7; D is uncertain. Between the trimmed V and J ends, which lost 7 bases and 0 bases, there was a span of 10 bases. The germline V gene encodes CDR1 LGHDT and CDR2 YNNKEL (reference sequence). The CDR3 spans 13 residues. As DNA, the CDR3 is TGTGCCAGCAAATTGTCTAGCTCCTACGAGCAGTACTTC. Amino acids: CASKLSSSYEQYF.

This chain connects TRBV29-1 to TRBJ1-1, with D uncertain. CDR3 length: 14 amino acids. Germline CDR1 SQVTM, CDR2 ANQGSEA. The V end lost 4 bases, the J end lost 1 base, and 13 bases lay between the germline ends. CDR3 DNA sequence: TGCAGCGTTGCCGGGTTGGCGACGAACACTGAAGCTTTCTTT. Translation: CSVAGLATNTEAFF.

This rearrangement joins TRBV19 to TRBJ2-7; 9 nucleotides line up with TRBD2. This CDR3 has 17 amino acids. The J segment lost 4 bases and the V segment lost 7 bases, leaving 17 bases of the junction unmatched. CDR1 is LNHDA, CDR2 SQIVND, per germline (reference sequence). For the CDR3, the DNA is TGTGCCAGTAATCCCACCCGCGAGGCTAGCGGGACGTACGAGCAGTACTTC. Amino acids: CASNPTREASGTYEQYF.

The chain has TRBV7-2 and TRBJ1-1; TRBD1 might be the D (6 bases). The CDR3 consists of 15 residues. CDR1 SGHTA and CDR2 FQGNSA come from the germline V gene. Trimming stripped 5 bases from V and 0 bases from J, with 13 bases between. CDR3 sequence reads: CASSTGQSLNTEAFF. The CDR3 DNA reads TGTGCCAGCAGCACCGGACAGTCGCTGAACACTGAAGCTTTCTTT.

The rearrangement links TRBV9 to TRBJ2-2; 7 bases match TRBD2. CDR3 length equals 18 residues. The V segment lost 0 bases and the J segment 4 bases; nucleotides outside the gene matches: 12. Germline loops: CDR1 SGDLS, CDR2 YYNGEE. The CDR3 spells CASSVGPSGNPITGELFF. CDR3 bases: TGTGCCAGCAGCGTAGGTCCTAGCGGAAACCCGATCACCGGGGAGCTGTTTTTT. Variable domain in full (rest from reference TRBV9 and TRBJ2-2): DSGVTQTPKHLITATGQRVTLRCSPRSGDLSVYWYQQSLDQGLQFLIQYYNGEERAKGNILERFSAQQFPDLHSELNLSSLELGDSALYFCASSVGPSGNPITGELFFGEGSRLTVL.

CDR3 protein: CASSRGLSTYEQYF. CDR3 coding DNA: TGCGCCAGCAGCCGGGGACTATCTACCTACGAGCAGTACTTC. The V and J genes are TRBV4-1 and TRBJ2-7; 7 bases are a match to TRBD2. The CDR3 covers 14 residues. Trimming removed 4 bases from V and 2 bases from J; junction bases left unmatched: 5. Germline V gene lookup returns CDR1 MGHRA and CDR2 YSYEKL.

The chain combines TRBV7-6 with TRBJ2-1, with TRBD1 matching 7 bases. The CDR3 sequence is 15 residues long. V dropped 3 bases and J dropped 1; count of bases not matched to a gene: 3. Germline CDR1 reads SGHVS; CDR2 reads FNYEAQ. The CDR3 sequence: CASSFRQGSYNEQFF. For the CDR3, the DNA is TGTGCCAGCAGCTTCCGACAGGGTTCCTACAATGAGCAGTTCTTC. Drawing the rest from reference TRBV7-6 and TRBJ2-1, the complete variable domain is GAGVSQSPRYKVTKRGQDVALRCDPISGHVSLYWYRQALGQGPEFLTYFNYEAQQDKSGLPNDRFSAERPEGSISTLTIQRTEQRDSAMYRCASSFRQGSYNEQFFGPGTRLTVL.

This clone was seen many times. V and J are TRBV11-2 and TRBJ1-5; D uncertain. V was clipped by 5 bases and J by 3 bases, with 14 bases between them. The CDR3 has 15 amino acids. Germline CDR1 SGHAT, CDR2 FQNNGV. Here the CDR3 DNA reads TGTGCCAGCAGCCAGATGGACGGGAACAATCAGCCCCAGCATTTT. This gives the protein CASSQMDGNNQPQHF.

J is TRBJ2-3 and V is TRBV28; 10 bases align to TRBD1. CDR3 size: 14 residues. V shed 6 bases and J 4 bases; nucleotides not matched to a gene: 4. Germline CDR1 and CDR2: MDHEN and SYDVKM. CDR3 region: CASRWDRGSDTQYF. In DNA form, the CDR3 reads TGTGCCAGCAGATGGGACAGGGGCTCAGATACGCAGTATTTT. Variable domain in full (rest from reference TRBV28 and TRBJ2-3): DVKVTQSSRYLVKRTGEKVFLECVQDMDHENMFWYRQDPGLGLRLIYFSYDVKMKEKGDIPEGYSVSREKKERFSLILESASTNQTSMYLCASRWDRGSDTQYFGPGTRLTVL.

The chain joins TRBV5-1 to TRBJ2-5, with a tentative D call TRBD2 (6 bases). The length of the CDR3 is 14 residues. In germline, CDR1 is SGHRS, CDR2 YFSETQ. Trimming left V 0 bases short and J 2 bases short, with 8 bases between. Here the CDR3 DNA reads TGCGCCAGCAGCTTGGGGGGACTGCAAGAGACCCAGTACTTC. Translating it yields CASSLGGLQETQYF.

The chain couples TRBV6-2 or TRBV6-3 to TRBJ2-2; D is unclear. This CDR3 is built from 14 residues. The V end was cut by 1 base, the J end by 4 bases, with 7 bases between. The germline V gene has CDR1 MNHEY and CDR2 SVGEGT. Here the CDR3 reads CASSYLASTGELFF. The CDR3 coding sequence is TGTGCCAGCAGTTACTTGGCTAGCACCGGGGAGCTGTTTTTT.